A selection of T cell receptor beta chains follows, all from one sample in a study of a mutant IDH1 vaccine in newly diagnosed glioma. Clones were sequenced by immunoSEQ multiplex PCR, and TCRdb holds only the in-frame ones, with some missing. The sample carries 77,000 or so clones, around 85% recorded once. These TCRs' antigens remain unknown. Source: PBMCs, taken from a glioma patient whose treatment included an IDH1 peptide vaccine. The receptors derive from a woman aged 45-65 years with glioma. CDR3s include the opening cysteine and the closing phenylalanine or tryptophan. Each record gives: D gene, V gene, J gene, clone size, CDR3 protein, CDR3 DNA. The D gene is left open where the match is weak. Expanded clones get a size class; other rows say once, few or many, or leave the size out.

d_gene: .; v_gene: TRBV5-1; j_gene: TRBJ2-1; abundance: .; CDR3aa: CATRREDNEQFF; CDR3nt: TGCGCTACCAGGAGGGAAGACAATGAGCAGTTCTTC
d_gene: TRBD2; v_gene: TRBV7-2; j_gene: TRBJ2-3; abundance: .; CDR3aa: CASSSGLAANTDTQYF; CDR3nt: TGTGCCAGCAGCTCCGGACTAGCGGCAAACACAGATACGCAGTATTTT
d_gene: TRBD2; v_gene: TRBV19; j_gene: TRBJ2-1; abundance: once; CDR3aa: CASSMGTSGSNEQFF; CDR3nt: TGTGCCAGTAGTATGGGGACTAGCGGGAGCAATGAGCAGTTCTTC
d_gene: TRBD1; v_gene: TRBV28; j_gene: TRBJ2-7; abundance: .; CDR3aa: CASRGQGDDEQYF; CDR3nt: TGTGCCAGCAGGGGACAGGGGGACGACGAGCAGTACTTC
d_gene: TRBD2; v_gene: TRBV7-9; j_gene: TRBJ2-2; abundance: .; CDR3aa: CASSLSGANTGELFF; CDR3nt: TGTGCCAGCAGTCTGAGCGGGGCGAACACCGGGGAGCTGTTTTTT
d_gene: TRBD1; v_gene: TRBV28; j_gene: TRBJ1-5; abundance: .; CDR3aa: CASSVPGQGSWSNQPQHF; CDR3nt: TGTGCCAGCAGTGTTCCGGGACAGGGCTCTTGGAGCAATCAGCCCCAGCATTTT
d_gene: TRBD2; v_gene: TRBV27; j_gene: TRBJ2-1; abundance: once; CDR3aa: CASSPIGRAAYNEQFF; CDR3nt: TGTGCCAGCAGTCCGATCGGGAGGGCCGCCTACAATGAGCAGTTCTTC
d_gene: .; v_gene: TRBV6-6; j_gene: TRBJ1-5; abundance: once; CDR3aa: CASSYAMSNQPQHF; CDR3nt: TGTGCCAGCAGTTACGCCATGAGCAATCAGCCCCAGCATTTT
d_gene: .; v_gene: TRBV19; j_gene: TRBJ2-7; abundance: .; CDR3aa: CASSLNGRNEQYF; CDR3nt: TGTGCCAGTAGCTTGAACGGTAGGAACGAGCAGTACTTC
d_gene: .; v_gene: TRBV15; j_gene: TRBJ2-7; abundance: .; CDR3aa: CATSRGRVYEQYF; CDR3nt: TGTGCCACCAGCAGAGGCCGGGTGTACGAGCAGTACTTC
d_gene: TRBD2; v_gene: TRBV7-3; j_gene: TRBJ2-3; abundance: .; CDR3aa: CASSSRRAGALGDTQYF; CDR3nt: TGTGCCAGCAGCTCCCGTAGAGCGGGAGCCTTAGGGGATACGCAGTATTTT
d_gene: .; v_gene: TRBV5-5; j_gene: TRBJ2-7; abundance: .; CDR3aa: CASSFGSTYEQYF; CDR3nt: TGTGCCAGCAGCTTTGGATCAACCTACGAGCAGTACTTC